Listed here is a single T cell receptor (beta chain). V lost 3 bases to trimming and J lost 5 bases; unmatched junction nucleotides: 2. Germline V CDR1 and CDR2: SGDLS, YYNGEE. The CDR3 contains 13 residues. The sample is drawn from a study of T cell repertoires in cytomegalovirus infection. TCRdb reanalysed the reads using MiXCR and keeps one entry per CDR3 protein. The sample lists about 190,000 distinct CDR3 sequences, over 25% occurring once. This TCR derives from a human donor in good health (CMV status not recorded). Some clones in this sample may be carry-over from other donors' samples. This sequence joins TRBV9 and TRBJ1-1, with TRBD1 matching over 9 bases. The specimen was PBMCs. The CDR3, as DNA: TGTGCCAGCAGCGAGGGGACAGGGACTGAAGCTTTCTTT. Amino acid sequence: CASSEGTGTEAFF.